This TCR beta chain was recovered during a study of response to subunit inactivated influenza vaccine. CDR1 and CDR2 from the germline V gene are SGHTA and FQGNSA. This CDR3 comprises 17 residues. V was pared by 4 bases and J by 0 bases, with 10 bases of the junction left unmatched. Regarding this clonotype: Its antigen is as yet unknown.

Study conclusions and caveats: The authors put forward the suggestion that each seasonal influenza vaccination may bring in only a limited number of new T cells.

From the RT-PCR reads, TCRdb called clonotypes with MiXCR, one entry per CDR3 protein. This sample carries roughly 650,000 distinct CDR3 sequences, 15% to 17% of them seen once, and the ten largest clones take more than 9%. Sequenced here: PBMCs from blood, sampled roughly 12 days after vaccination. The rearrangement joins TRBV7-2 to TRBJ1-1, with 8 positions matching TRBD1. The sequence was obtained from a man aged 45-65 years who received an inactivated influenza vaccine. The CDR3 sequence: CASSSRTGLSMNTEAFF. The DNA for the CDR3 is TGTGCCAGCAGCTCTAGGACAGGGCTAAGTATGAACACTGAAGCTTTCTTT.